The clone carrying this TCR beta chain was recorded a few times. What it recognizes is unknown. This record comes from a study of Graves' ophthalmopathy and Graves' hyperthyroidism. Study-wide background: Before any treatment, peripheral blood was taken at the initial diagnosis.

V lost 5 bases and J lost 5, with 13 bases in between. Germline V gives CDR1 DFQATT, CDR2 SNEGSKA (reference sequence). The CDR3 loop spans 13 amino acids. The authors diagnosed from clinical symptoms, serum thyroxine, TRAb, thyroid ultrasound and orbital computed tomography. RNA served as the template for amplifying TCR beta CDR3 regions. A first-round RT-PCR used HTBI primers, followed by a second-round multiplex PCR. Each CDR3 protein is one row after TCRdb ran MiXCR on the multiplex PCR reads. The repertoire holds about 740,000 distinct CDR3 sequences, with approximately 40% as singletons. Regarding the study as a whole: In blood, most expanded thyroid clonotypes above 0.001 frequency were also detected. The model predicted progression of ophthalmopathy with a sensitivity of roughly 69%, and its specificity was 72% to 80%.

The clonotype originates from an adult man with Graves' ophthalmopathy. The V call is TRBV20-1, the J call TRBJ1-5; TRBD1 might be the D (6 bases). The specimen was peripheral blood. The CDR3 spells CSAGTRQDQPQHF. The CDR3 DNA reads TGCAGTGCTGGAACTAGACAGGATCAGCCCCAGCATTTT.